The clone carrying this TCR beta chain is a singleton in its sample. The CDR3 has 12 amino acids. V was clipped by 6 bases and J by 6 bases, with 10 bases between them. Germline loops: CDR1 ENHRY, CDR2 SYGVKD. The source of the sample is a study of blood T cells in healthy people across ages. A sample-barcoded 5' primer and a J-beta primer mix were used in a second PCR of about 7 to 11 cycles. TCRdb fed the 5' RACE reads into MiXCR, producing one record per CDR3 protein. The sample lists about 1.4 million distinct CDR3 sequences, approximately 59% seen once, with 6.5% to 8.5% in the top ten. The sequence was obtained from a man younger than 35 in good health. The chain is built from TRBV10-3 and TRBJ2-3; the D call may be TRBD1 or TRBD2 (6 bases each). The sequenced sample consisted of blood. The CDR3 coding sequence is TGTGCCATCAGATCGGGGGCTGATACGCAGTATTTT. Encoded protein: CAIRSGADTQYF.